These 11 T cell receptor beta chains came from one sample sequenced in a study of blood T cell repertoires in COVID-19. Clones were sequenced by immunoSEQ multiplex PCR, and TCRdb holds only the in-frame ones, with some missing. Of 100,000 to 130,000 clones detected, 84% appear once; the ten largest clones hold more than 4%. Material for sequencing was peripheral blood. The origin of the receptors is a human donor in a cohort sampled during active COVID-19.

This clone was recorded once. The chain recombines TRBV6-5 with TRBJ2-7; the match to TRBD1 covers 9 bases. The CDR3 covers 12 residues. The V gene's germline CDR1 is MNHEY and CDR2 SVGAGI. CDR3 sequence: CPRGDRVYEQYV. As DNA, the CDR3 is TGTCCACGGGGGGACAGGGTCTACGAGCAGTACGTC.

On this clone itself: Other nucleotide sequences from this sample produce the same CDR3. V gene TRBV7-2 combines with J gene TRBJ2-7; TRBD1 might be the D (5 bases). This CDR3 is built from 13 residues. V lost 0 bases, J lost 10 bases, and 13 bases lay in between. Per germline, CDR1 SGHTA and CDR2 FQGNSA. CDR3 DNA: TGTGCCAGCAGCTTAGCAGGGGATACGAGACAGTACGTC. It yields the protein CASSLAGDTRQYV.

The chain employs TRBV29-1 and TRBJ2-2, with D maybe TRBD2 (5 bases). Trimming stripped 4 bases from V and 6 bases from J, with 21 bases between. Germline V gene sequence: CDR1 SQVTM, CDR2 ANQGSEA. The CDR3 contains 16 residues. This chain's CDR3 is CSVALRSSRYPGELFF. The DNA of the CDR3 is TGCAGCGTTGCTTTGCGTTCTAGCAGGTATCCCGGGGAGCTGTTTTTT.

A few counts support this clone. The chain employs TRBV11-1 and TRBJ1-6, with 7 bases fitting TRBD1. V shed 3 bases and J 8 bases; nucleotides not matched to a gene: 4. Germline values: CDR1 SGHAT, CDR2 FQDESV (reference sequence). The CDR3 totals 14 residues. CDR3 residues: CASSFQTGDSPLHF. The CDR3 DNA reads TGTGCCAGCAGCTTTCAAACAGGGGATTCACCCCTCCACTTT.

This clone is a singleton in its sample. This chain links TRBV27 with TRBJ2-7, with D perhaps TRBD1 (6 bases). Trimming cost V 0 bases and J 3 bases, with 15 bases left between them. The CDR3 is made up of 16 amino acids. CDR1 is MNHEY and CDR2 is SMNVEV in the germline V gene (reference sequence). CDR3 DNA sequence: TGTGCCAGCAGTTTATCTGAACCGGGACAATTCTACGAGCAGTACTTC. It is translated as CASSLSEPGQFYEQYF.

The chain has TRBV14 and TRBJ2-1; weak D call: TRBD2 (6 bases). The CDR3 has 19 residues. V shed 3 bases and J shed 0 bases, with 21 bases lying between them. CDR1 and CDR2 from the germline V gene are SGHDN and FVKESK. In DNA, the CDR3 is TGTGCCAGCAGCCAGGATAGGGAGGAGGAGCGGTTCTCCTACAATGAGCAGTTCTTC. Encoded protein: CASSQDREEERFSYNEQFF.

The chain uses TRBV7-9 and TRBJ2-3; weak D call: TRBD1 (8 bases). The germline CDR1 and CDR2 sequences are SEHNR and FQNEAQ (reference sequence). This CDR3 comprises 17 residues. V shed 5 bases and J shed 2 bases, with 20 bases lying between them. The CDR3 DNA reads TGTGCCAGCAGCCCTGGACAGGGAGGGTTTCCCACAGATACGCAGTATTTT. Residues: CASSPGQGGFPTDTQYF.

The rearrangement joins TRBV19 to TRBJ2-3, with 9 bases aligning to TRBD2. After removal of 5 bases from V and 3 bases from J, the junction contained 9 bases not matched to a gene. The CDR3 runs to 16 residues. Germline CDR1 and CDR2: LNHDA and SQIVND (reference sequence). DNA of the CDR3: TGTGCCAGTAGTGGCCAGACTAGCGGATTAACAGATACGCAGTATTTT. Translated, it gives CASSGQTSGLTDTQYF.

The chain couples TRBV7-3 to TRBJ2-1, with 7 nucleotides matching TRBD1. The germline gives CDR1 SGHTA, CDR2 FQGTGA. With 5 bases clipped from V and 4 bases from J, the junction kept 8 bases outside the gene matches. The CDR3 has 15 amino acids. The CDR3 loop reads CASSPPGTVYNEQFF. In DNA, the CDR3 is TGTGCCAGCAGCCCGCCCGGGACAGTGTACAATGAGCAGTTCTTC.

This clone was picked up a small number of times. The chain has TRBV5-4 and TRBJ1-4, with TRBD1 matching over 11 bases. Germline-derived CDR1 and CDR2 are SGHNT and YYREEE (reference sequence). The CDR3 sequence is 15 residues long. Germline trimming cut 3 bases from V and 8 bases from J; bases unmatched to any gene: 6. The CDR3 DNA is TGTGCCAGCAGCTCGTCGGACAGGGGGCACGAAAAACTGTTTTTT. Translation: CASSSSDRGHEKLFF.

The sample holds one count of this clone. The chain's CDR3 is CASSNRTGAHNEQFF. The CDR3 DNA follows: TGTGCCAGTAGTAACAGGACAGGGGCCCACAATGAGCAGTTCTTC. V gene TRBV19 combines with J gene TRBJ2-1, with 9 positions matching TRBD1. Germline assignment: CDR1 LNHDA and CDR2 SQIVND (reference sequence). This CDR3 region has 15 residues. Trimming cost V 4 bases and J 5 bases; bases outside gene matches: 6. Full variable domain (rest looked up from reference TRBV19 and TRBJ2-1): DGGITQSPKYLFRKEGQNVTLSCEQNLNHDAMYWYRQDPGQGLRLIYYSQIVNDFQKGDIAEGYSVSREKKESFPLTVTSAQKNPTAFYLCASSNRTGAHNEQFFGPGTRLTVL.